Shown below are 9 T cell receptor beta chains from a single sample sequenced in a study of blood T cell repertoires in COVID-19. Here immunoSEQ multiplex PCR was the method, and the copy in TCRdb shows in-frame clones only, minus some. The sample comprises 270,000 or so clones, about 90% of which are singletons, and more than 9.5% rests with the top ten. Material: peripheral blood. The receptor source for this set is a woman aged 30 to 39 with COVID-19, enrolled during active disease.

This chain uses TRBV10-1 with TRBJ1-1, with a tentative D call TRBD1 (5 bases). Germline CDR1 is WNHNN and CDR2 is SYGVQD (reference sequence). V gave up 5 bases and J gave up 1 base, with 8 bases separating them. The CDR3 is 13 amino acids. The CDR3 sequence: CASSPRGNTEAFF. Here the CDR3 DNA reads TGCGCCAGCAGTCCTAGGGGGAACACTGAAGCTTTCTTT.

This rearrangement joins TRBV4-2 to TRBJ2-7; possible D gene TRBD2, 6 bases. Between the trimmed V and J ends, which lost 0 bases and 0 bases, there was a span of 12 bases. The CDR3 is 16 residues long. Looked up from germline, CDR1 is LGHNA and CDR2 is YNFKEQ. In DNA form, the CDR3 reads TGTGCCAGCAGCCAAGATCGGCGGGGCAGCTCCTACGAGCAGTACTTC. It yields the protein CASSQDRRGSSYEQYF.

This clone came up a few times. The chain couples TRBV7-9 to TRBJ1-1, with D unresolved. Germline V CDR1 and CDR2: SEHNR, FQNEAQ (reference sequence). The CDR3 covers 13 residues. Trimming removed 5 bases at V and 3 bases at J, with 10 bases between. CDR3 region: CASSTGRYTEAFF. DNA for the CDR3: TGTGCCAGCAGCACGGGGAGGTACACTGAAGCTTTCTTT.

V is TRBV2 and J is TRBJ2-6, with a weak D call TRBD2 (5 bases). CDR1 is SNHLY, CDR2 FYNNEI, per germline. The ends were cut back, 8 bases at V and 0 bases at J, with 14 bases in the middle. The CDR3 runs to 16 residues. The CDR3 spells CASVRERSSGANVLTF. In nucleotides, the CDR3 is TGTGCCAGCGTTCGGGAACGGAGCTCTGGGGCCAACGTCCTGACTTTC.

V gene TRBV7-2 combines with J gene TRBJ1-6; no clear D. The length of the CDR3 is 17 residues. Trimming pared 1 base from V and 9 bases from J, leaving 19 bases between. Per the germline V gene, CDR1 is SGHTA and CDR2 is FQGNSA. CDR3 region: CASSLEGRLGVSSPLHF. For the CDR3, the DNA is TGTGCCAGCAGCTTAGAGGGAAGGTTGGGAGTAAGTTCACCCCTCCACTTT.

The V and J genes are TRBV2 and TRBJ2-2, with D unclear. Germline CDR1 SNHLY, CDR2 FYNNEI. V was shortened by 4 bases and J by 8 bases, with 5 bases between the two germline ends. The CDR3 is 11 residues long. CDR3 nucleotide sequence: TGTGCCAGCAGTGTGAGGGGGGAGCTGTTTTTT. Its protein product is CASSVRGELFF. Full variable domain (missing parts from reference TRBV2 and TRBJ2-2): EPEVTQTPSHQVTQMGQEVILRCVPISNHLYFYWYRQILGQKVEFLVSFYNNEISEKSEIFDDQFSVERPDGSNFTLKIRSTKLEDSAMYFCASSVRGELFFGEGSRLTVL.

The genes are TRBV27 and TRBJ1-6, with TRBD1 as a possible D gene (5 bases). The V end was cut by 6 bases, the J end by 8 bases, with 20 bases between. This CDR3 has 16 amino acids. Germline CDR1 is MNHEY and CDR2 is SMNVEV (reference sequence). The DNA of the CDR3 is TGTGCCAGCAGCCTGGGCTGGGGGGAAGGGGATTCACCCCTCCACTTT. Translation: CASSLGWGEGDSPLHF.

J is TRBJ1-6 and V is TRBV4-1; D gene uncertain. The V gene's germline CDR1 is MGHRA and CDR2 YSYEKL. This CDR3 is 14 amino acids long. Trimming left V 1 base short and J 8 bases short, with 9 bases between. CDR3 nucleotide sequence: TGCGCCAGCAGCCAAGTTCTACTTGATTCACCCCTCCACTTT. Its translation: CASSQVLLDSPLHF.

This chain connects TRBV9 to TRBJ1-1, with 7 bases matching TRBD1. Germline V gene lookup returns CDR1 SGDLS and CDR2 YYNGEE. Unmatched junction bases numbered 7, after V lost 4 bases and J lost 1 base. The CDR3 sequence is 15 residues long. CDR3 sequence: CASSLGGQTNTEAFF. The CDR3 DNA sequence: TGTGCCAGCAGCCTGGGGGGACAGACGAACACTGAAGCTTTCTTT.